This T cell receptor (beta chain) was documented in a study of cytomegalovirus exposure and HLA in healthy donors. Overall study: T cells numbering around 190 million yielded some 100 million unique TCR beta sequences in an earlier analysis. Whole-study findings and limits: What a later analysis reportedly showed was that an Asian-associated ancestry cluster had fewer N-insertions than the approximately 670-donor mean.

PCR primers comprised 60 Vbeta and 13 Jbeta primers. In the study's own analysis: A later analysis counted 70 million to 85 million unique TCR beta chains, about 10 million shared. Generated by immunoSEQ multiplex PCR, the TCRdb table keeps only in-frame clones and is missing some. V, J and clone size are those of that table, while D and trimming were read from the DNA. The sample lists roughly 220,000 clones; about two thirds were seen once. The CDR3 sequence is 14 residues long. CDR1 and CDR2 (germline): SGHKS, YYEKEE (reference sequence). Trimming removed 0 bases from V and 7 bases from J, with 10 bases in between. As for the donors, each was a healthy bone marrow donor. As regards this clone: The antigen is not known.

V gene TRBV5-5 combines with J gene TRBJ1-4, with D possibly matching TRBD1 (5 bases). The sequence derives from a middle-aged man in good health and CMV-seropositive. Sequenced sample: PBMCs. CDR3 amino acids: CASSLGGDGEKLFF. CDR3 bases: TGTGCCAGCAGCTTGGGGGGGGACGGTGAAAAACTGTTTTTT.